The text below deals with one TCR beta chain. Its antigen is currently unknown. This record comes from a study of identical twins. Whole-study results and caveats: Insertions ran lower in abundant cord blood beta clonotypes, though not in memory repertoires.

Trimming left V 6 bases short and J 5 bases short, with 13 bases between. The CDR3 runs to 13 residues. In every case, the donor was a healthy Caucasian. In TCRdb, the 5' RACE reads were re-called with MiXCR into one record per CDR3 protein. The sample includes under 900,000 distinct CDR3 sequences, 15% to 20% seen only once; the top ten take under 15%. These data also featured in a second study, about T cells expressing NK-cell markers. From that paper: TCR beta repertoires came from sorted CD3+CD56+NKG2C+, CD3+CD56+NKG2C- and CD3+CD56-NKG2C+ T cells. The contribution of dominant NKG2C+ clonotypes to CD8+ T cells in roughly 6 donors was about 1.0-7.0%.

V usage is TRBV12-3 or TRBV12-4 and J usage is TRBJ2-5, with D possibly matching TRBD2 (6 bases). The origin of this receptor is a woman between 18 and 29 years old in good health. The specimen sequenced was PBMCs. CDR3 bases: TGTGCCAGCAGCCCGACTAGTTGGGAGACCCAGTACTTC. Translation: CASSPTSWETQYF.